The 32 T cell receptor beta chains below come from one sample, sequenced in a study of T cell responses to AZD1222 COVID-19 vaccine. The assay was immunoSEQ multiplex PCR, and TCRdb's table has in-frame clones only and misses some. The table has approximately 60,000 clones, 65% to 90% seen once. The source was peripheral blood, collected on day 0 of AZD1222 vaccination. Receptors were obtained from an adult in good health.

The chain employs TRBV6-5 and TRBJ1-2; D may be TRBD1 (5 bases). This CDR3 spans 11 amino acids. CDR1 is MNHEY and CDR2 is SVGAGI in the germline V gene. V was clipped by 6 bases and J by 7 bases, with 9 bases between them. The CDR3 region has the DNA TGTGCCAGCAGCTTCGGGGGTGGCTACACCTTC. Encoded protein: CASSFGGGYTF.

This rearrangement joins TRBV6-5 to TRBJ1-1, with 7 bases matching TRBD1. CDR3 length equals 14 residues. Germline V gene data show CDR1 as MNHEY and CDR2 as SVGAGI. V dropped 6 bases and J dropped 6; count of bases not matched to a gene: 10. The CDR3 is CASRSDRVGAEAFF. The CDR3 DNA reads TGTGCCAGCAGATCTGACAGGGTCGGAGCTGAAGCTTTCTTT.

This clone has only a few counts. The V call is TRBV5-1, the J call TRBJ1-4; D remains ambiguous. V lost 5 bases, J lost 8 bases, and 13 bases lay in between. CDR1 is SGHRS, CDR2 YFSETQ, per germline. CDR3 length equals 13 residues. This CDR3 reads CASREGFEEKLFF. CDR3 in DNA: TGCGCCAGCAGGGAAGGGTTTGAGGAAAAACTGTTTTTT.

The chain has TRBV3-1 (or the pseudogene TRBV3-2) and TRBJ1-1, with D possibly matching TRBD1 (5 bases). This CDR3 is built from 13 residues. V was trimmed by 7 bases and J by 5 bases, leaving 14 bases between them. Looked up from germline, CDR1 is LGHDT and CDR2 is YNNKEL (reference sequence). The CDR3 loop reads CASTLSGETEAFF. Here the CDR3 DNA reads TGTGCCAGCACCCTGTCGGGGGAGACTGAAGCTTTCTTT.

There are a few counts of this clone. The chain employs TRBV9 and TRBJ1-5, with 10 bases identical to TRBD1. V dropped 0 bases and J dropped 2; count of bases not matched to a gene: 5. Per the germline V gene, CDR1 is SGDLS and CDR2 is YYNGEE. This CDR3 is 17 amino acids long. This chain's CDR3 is CASSVGPGTGGNQPQHF. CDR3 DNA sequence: TGTGCCAGCAGCGTAGGTCCCGGGACAGGGGGCAATCAGCCCCAGCATTTT.

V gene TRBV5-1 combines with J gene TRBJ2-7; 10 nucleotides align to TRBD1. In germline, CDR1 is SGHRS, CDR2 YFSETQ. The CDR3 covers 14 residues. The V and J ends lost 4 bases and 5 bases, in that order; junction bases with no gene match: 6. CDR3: CASSPGQGQHEQYF. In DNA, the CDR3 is TGCGCCAGCAGCCCGGGACAGGGGCAACACGAGCAGTACTTC.

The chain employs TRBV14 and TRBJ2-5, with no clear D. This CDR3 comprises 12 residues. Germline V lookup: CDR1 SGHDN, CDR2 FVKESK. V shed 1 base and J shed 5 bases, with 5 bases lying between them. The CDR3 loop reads CASSQGHETQYF. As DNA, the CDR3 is TGTGCCAGCAGCCAAGGACACGAGACCCAGTACTTC. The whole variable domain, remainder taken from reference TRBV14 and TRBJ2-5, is EAGVTQFPSHSVIEKGQTVTLRCDPISGHDNLYWYRRVMGKEIKFLLHFVKESKQDESGMPNNRFLAERTGGTYSTLKVQPAELEDSGVYFCASSQGHETQYFGPGTRLLVL.

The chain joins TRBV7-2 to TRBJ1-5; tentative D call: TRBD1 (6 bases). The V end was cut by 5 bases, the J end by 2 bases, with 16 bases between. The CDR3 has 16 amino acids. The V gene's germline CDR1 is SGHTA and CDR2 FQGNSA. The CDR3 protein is CASSLDRGWGNQPQHF. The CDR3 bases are TGTGCCAGCAGCCTAGATAGGGGGTGGGGCAATCAGCCCCAGCATTTT.

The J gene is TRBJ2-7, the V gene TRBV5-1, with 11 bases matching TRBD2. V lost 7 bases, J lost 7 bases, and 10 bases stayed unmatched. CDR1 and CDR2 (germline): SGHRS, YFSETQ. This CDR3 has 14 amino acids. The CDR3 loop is CASSTQLAGEEQYF. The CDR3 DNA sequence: TGCGCCAGCTCGACACAACTAGCGGGAGAAGAGCAGTACTTC.

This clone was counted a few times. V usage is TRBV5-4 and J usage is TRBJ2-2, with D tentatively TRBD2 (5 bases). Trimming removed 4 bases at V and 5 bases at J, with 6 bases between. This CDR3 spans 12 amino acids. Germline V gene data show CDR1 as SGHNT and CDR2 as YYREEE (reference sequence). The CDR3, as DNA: TGTGCCAGCAGCGGGGAGACCGGGGAGCTGTTTTTT. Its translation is CASSGETGELFF.

CDR3 sequence: CASSLGLATETQYF. The CDR3 DNA sequence: TGTGCCAGCAGCTTGGGTTTGGCGACAGAGACCCAGTACTTC. The rearrangement joins TRBV5-4 to TRBJ2-5; D is unclear. V was shortened by 0 bases and J by 4 bases, with 10 bases between the two germline ends. The CDR3 totals 14 residues. Germline CDR1 is SGHNT and CDR2 is YYREEE (reference sequence).

The CDR3 bases are TGTGCCAGCAGTTCCTCTGAAAACATTCAGTACTTC. Translated: CASSSSENIQYF. The rearrangement uses TRBV6-2 or TRBV6-3 and TRBJ2-4, with unresolved D. The V end was cut by 4 bases, the J end by 5 bases, with 6 bases between. The CDR3 runs 12 residues. CDR1 and CDR2 from the germline V gene are MNHEY and SVGEGT.

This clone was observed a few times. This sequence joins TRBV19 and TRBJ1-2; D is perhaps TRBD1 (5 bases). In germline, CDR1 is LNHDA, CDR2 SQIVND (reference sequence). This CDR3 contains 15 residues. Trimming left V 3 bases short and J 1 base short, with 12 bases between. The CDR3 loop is CASSMTAILNYGYTF. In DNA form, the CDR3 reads TGTGCCAGTAGTATGACAGCTATACTTAACTATGGCTACACCTTC.

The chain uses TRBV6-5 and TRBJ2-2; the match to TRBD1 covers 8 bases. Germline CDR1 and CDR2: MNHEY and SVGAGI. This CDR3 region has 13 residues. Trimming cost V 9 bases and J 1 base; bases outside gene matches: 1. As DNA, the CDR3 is TGTGCCAGGGGGACAGGGAACACCGGGGAGCTGTTTTTT. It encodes CARGTGNTGELFF.

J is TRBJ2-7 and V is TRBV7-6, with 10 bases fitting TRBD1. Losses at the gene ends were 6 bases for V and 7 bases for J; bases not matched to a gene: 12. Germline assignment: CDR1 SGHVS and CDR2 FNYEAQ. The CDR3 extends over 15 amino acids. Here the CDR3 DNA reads TGTGCCAGCAGGCCGACCGGGACAGGGGAAGGGGAGCAGTACTTC. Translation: CASRPTGTGEGEQYF.

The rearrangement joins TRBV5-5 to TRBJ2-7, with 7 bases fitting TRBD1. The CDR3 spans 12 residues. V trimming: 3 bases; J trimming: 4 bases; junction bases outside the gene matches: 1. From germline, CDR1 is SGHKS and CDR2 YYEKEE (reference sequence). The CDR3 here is CASSWDSYEQYF. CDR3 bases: TGTGCCAGCAGCTGGGACAGTTACGAGCAGTACTTC.

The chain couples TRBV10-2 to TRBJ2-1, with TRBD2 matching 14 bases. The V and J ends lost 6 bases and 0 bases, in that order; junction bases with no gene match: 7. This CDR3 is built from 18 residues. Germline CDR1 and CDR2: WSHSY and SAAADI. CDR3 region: CASRPGLAGASSYNEQFF. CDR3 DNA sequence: TGCGCCAGCAGACCGGGACTAGCGGGAGCGAGCTCCTACAATGAGCAGTTCTTC.

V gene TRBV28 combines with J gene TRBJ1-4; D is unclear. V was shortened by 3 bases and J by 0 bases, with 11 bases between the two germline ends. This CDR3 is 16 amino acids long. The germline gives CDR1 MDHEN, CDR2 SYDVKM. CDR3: CASSFWVSPTNEKLFF. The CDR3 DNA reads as TGTGCCAGCAGTTTTTGGGTCTCGCCAACTAATGAAAAACTGTTTTTT.

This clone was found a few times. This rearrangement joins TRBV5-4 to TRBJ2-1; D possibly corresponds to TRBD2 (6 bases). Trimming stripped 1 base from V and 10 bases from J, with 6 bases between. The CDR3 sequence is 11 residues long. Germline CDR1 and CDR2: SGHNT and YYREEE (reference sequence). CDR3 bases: TGTGCCAGCAGCTTGACTAGCGAGCAGTTCTTC. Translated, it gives CASSLTSEQFF.

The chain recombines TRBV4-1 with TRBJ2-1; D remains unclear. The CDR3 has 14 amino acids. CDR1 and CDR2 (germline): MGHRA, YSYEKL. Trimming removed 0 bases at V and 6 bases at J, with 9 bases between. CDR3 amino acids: CASSQDFNGNEQFF. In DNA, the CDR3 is TGCGCCAGCAGCCAAGATTTCAATGGCAATGAGCAGTTCTTC.

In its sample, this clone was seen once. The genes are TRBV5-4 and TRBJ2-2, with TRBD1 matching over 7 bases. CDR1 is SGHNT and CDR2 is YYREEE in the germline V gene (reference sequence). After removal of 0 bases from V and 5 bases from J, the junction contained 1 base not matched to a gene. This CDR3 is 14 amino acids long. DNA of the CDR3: TGTGCCAGCAGCTTGGGGGGACAGACCGGGGAGCTGTTTTTT. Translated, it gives CASSLGGQTGELFF.

The CDR3 sequence is CASSPAQGLTDTQYF. The CDR3, as DNA: TGTGCCAGCTCTCCTGCTCAGGGCTTGACAGATACGCAGTATTTT. The genes are TRBV18 and TRBJ2-3; tentatively, D is TRBD1 (5 bases). The germline V gene has CDR1 KGHSH and CDR2 LQKENI. The CDR3 extends over 15 amino acids. V shed 6 bases and J shed 3 bases, with 16 bases lying between them.

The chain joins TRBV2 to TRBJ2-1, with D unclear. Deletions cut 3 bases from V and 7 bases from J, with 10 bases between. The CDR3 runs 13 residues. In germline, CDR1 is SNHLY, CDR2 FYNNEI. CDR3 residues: CASSESYDNEQFF. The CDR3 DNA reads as TGTGCCAGCAGTGAGTCCTACGATAATGAGCAGTTCTTC.

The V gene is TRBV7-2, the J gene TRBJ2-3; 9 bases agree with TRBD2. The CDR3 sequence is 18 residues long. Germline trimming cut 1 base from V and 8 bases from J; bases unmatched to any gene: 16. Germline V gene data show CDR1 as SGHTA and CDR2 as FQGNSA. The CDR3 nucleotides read TGTGCCAGCAGCTTAGGTCGTCGCGGGAGGGAGGAAAGTGGTACGCAGTATTTT. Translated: CASSLGRRGREESGTQYF.

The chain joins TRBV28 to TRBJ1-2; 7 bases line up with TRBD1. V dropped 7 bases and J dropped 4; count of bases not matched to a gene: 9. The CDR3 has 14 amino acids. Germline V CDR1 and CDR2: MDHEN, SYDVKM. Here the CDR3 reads CASIGTVDFYGYTF. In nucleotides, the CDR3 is TGTGCCAGCATAGGGACAGTGGATTTCTATGGCTACACCTTC.

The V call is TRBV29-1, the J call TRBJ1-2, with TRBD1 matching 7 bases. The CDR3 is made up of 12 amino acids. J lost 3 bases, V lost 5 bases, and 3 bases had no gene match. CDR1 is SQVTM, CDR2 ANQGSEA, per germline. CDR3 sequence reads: CSVTTGDYGYTF. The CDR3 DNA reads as TGCAGCGTTACCACAGGGGACTATGGCTACACCTTC.

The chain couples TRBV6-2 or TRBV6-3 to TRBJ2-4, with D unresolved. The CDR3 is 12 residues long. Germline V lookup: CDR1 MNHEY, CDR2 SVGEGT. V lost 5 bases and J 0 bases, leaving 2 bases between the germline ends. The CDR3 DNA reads TGTGCCAGCAGTGGAGCCAAAAACATTCAGTACTTC. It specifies CASSGAKNIQYF.

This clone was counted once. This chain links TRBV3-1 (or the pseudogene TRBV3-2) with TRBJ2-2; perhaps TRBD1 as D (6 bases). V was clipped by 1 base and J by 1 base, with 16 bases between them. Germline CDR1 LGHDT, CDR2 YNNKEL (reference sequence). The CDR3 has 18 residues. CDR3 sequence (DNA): TGTGCCAGCAGCCAAGGTGGCTTTAGGACAGAGAACACCGGGGAGCTGTTTTTT. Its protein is CASSQGGFRTENTGELFF.

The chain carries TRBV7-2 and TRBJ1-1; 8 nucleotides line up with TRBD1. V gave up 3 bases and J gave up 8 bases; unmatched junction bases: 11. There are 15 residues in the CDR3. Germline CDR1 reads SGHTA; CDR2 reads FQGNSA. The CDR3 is CASSFRTGHEQEAFF. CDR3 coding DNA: TGTGCCAGCAGCTTCCGGACAGGGCATGAACAAGAAGCTTTCTTT. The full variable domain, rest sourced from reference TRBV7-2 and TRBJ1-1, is GAGVSQSPSNKVTEKGKDVELRCDPISGHTALYWYRQSLGQGLEFLIYFQGNSAPDKSGLPSDRFSAERTGGSVSTLTIQRTQQEDSAVYLCASSFRTGHEQEAFFGQGTRLTVV.

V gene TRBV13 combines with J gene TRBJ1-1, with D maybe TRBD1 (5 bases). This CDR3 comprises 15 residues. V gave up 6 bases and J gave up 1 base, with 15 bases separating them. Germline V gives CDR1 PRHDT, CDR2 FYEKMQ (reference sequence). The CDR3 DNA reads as TGTGCCAGCAGATTCCGTGGGGCAGGGAACACTGAAGCTTTCTTT. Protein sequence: CASRFRGAGNTEAFF.

CDR3 in DNA: TGTGCCAGCAGTCTAGGCCCCCCCCTTACTACATATGGCTACACCTTC. Translating gives CASSLGPPLTTYGYTF. The V and J genes are TRBV27 and TRBJ1-2; D gene unclear. V lost 5 bases, J lost 5 bases, and 21 bases lay in between. Germline CDR1 and CDR2: MNHEY and SMNVEV (reference sequence). The CDR3 sequence is 16 residues long.

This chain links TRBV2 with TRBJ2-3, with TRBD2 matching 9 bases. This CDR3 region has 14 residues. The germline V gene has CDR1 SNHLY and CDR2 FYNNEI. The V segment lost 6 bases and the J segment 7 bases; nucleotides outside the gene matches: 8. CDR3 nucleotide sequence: TGTGCCAGCAGCTTAGCGGGAGAGGGAAATACGCAGTATTTT. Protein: CASSLAGEGNTQYF.